Listed below are T cell receptor beta chains from one sample, sequenced in a study of OX40 agonist ivuxolimab in advanced cancers. Here immunoSEQ multiplex PCR was the method, and the copy in TCRdb shows in-frame clones only, minus some. The sample has more than 70,000 clones; approximately 92% are singletons. This specimen was CD4+ or CD8+ T cells sorted from blood, taken in a trial of the OX40 agonist ivuxolimab. Every receptor here comes from an adult with an advanced solid tumor such as melanoma, head and neck, liver or kidney cancer. Each CDR3 is given with its conserved first and last residue. D genes are given only for firm matches. Rows may omit the clone size; those that give it use once, few, many or a size class.

TRBV7-3,TRBD2,.,TRBJ2-7,TGTGCCAGCAGCTGGACTAGCGGGGGAGCCTACGAGCAGTACTTC,CASSWTSGGAYEQYF
TRBV4-1,.,.,TRBJ2-3,TGCGCCAGCAGCCGGGGCGGGCCGATTATCACAGATACGCAGTATTTT,CASSRGGPIITDTQYF
TRBV10-3,.,.,TRBJ2-7,TGTGCCAGCAGTTACTCCCCCGGCGGGACCTACGAGCAGTACTTC,CASSYSPGGTYEQYF
TRBV6-1,.,.,TRBJ1-5,TGTGCCAGCAGTAAACAGAGGCCTTGGGATCAGCCCCAGCATTTT,CASSKQRPWDQPQHF
TRBV9,.,.,TRBJ2-5,TGTGCCAGCAGCGTAGGCGGTACCCTAGCGACCCAGTACTTC,CASSVGGTLATQYF
TRBV29-1,.,.,TRBJ1-2,TGCAGCGTCGCAGGGCAGGGGACGGGAAATGGCTACACCTTC,CSVAGQGTGNGYTF
TRBV5-1,.,.,TRBJ2-1,TGCGCCAGCAGCCGTAACAGCGAAAATGAGCAGTTCTTC,CASSRNSENEQFF
TRBV6-5,.,.,TRBJ2-7,TGTGCCAGCAGTTACTCGATTGGGGCCCCCTACGAGCAGTACTTC,CASSYSIGAPYEQYF
TRBV5-6,TRBD1,few,TRBJ2-3,TGTGCCAGCAGCTTGCGCAGGGGGCGTTTAACAGATACGCAGTATTTT,CASSLRRGRLTDTQYF
TRBV7-8,.,.,TRBJ2-3,TGTGCCAGCAGTCCACCCAGGGAAGATACGCAGTATTTT,CASSPPREDTQYF
TRBV28,TRBD1,.,TRBJ2-6,TGTGCCAGCACCACCGGGACAGGAGGCTCTGGGGCCAACGTCCTGACTTTC,CASTTGTGGSGANVLTF
TRBV5-6,TRBD2,.,TRBJ2-3,TGTGCCAGCAGCTTCCTTAGCGGGGGGTTCACAGATACGCAGTATTTT,CASSFLSGGFTDTQYF
TRBV2,.,.,TRBJ2-1,TGTGCCAGCAGCCCAGGGGCTAACAATGAGCAGTTCTTC,CASSPGANNEQFF
TRBV28,TRBD2,.,TRBJ2-7,TGTGCCAGCAGTTCCCCGGGACTAGTGATCTACGAGCAGTACTTC,CASSSPGLVIYEQYF
TRBV6-4,.,.,TRBJ2-3,TGTGCCAGCAGTTATCCACTTAGCACAGATACGCAGTATTTT,CASSYPLSTDTQYF
TRBV19,.,few,TRBJ1-3,TGTGCCAGTAGGCCAGCTGGAAACACCATATATTTT,CASRPAGNTIYF
TRBV10-3,TRBD2,.,TRBJ2-3,TGTGCCACAGCCCTCGGGACTAGCAGCACAGATACGCAGTATTTT,CATALGTSSTDTQYF
TRBV18,.,.,TRBJ1-1,TGTGCCAGCTCACCCGTGAGGGCCACTGAAGCTTTCTTT,CASSPVRATEAFF
TRBV7-9,.,.,TRBJ2-3,TGTGCCAGCAGCCTCTGGTCAGATACGCAGTATTTT,CASSLWSDTQYF
TRBV27,.,.,TRBJ2-1,TGTGCCAGCAGTTCCAGGGGATCCTACAATGAGCAGTTCTTC,CASSSRGSYNEQFF
TRBV9,.,.,TRBJ2-3,TGTGCCAGCAGCGTAGGTCGGAGCGGTAGAAGCACAGATACGCAGTATTTT,CASSVGRSGRSTDTQYF
TRBV7-9,.,.,TRBJ1-5,TGTGCCAGCAGGGAGGGAGGGGGAGGGAGCAATCAGCCCCAGCATTTT,CASREGGGGSNQPQHF
TRBV2,.,.,TRBJ1-1,TGTGCCAGCAGTCAGACAGGCCGGGACACTGAAGCTTTCTTT,CASSQTGRDTEAFF
TRBV28,.,.,TRBJ2-4,TGTGCCAGCAGGGGGTTCGGCGGGGCCAAAAACATTCAGTACTTC,CASRGFGGAKNIQYF
TRBV2,TRBD1,.,TRBJ1-1,TGTGCCAGCAGCCGGACAGGGGCCCATGAAGCTTTCTTT,CASSRTGAHEAFF
TRBV28,.,.,TRBJ2-5,TGTGCCAGCACACAGGGAGGGACTGCTACTGGGGAGCAGTACTTC,CASTQGGTATGEQYF
TRBV27,.,.,TRBJ1-3,TGTGCCAGCAGCCAGAGCTCTGGAAACACCATATATTTT,CASSQSSGNTIYF
TRBV10-2,TRBD2,once,TRBJ2-5,TGCGCCAGCAGTGATCGGCGGGGGGGCGCAGAGACCCAGTACTTC,CASSDRRGGAETQYF
TRBV28,TRBD1,once,TRBJ1-4,TGTGCCAGCAGACCCGGGACAGGGGGATTAAAACTGTTTTTT,CASRPGTGGLKLFF
TRBV4-1,TRBD2,.,TRBJ2-3,TGCGCCAGCAGCCAGTTGACTAGCTCCACAGATACGCAGTATTTT,CASSQLTSSTDTQYF
TRBV7-9,.,once,TRBJ2-3,TGTGCCAGCAGCGGGGTGGGGCCAGATACGCAGTATTTT,CASSGVGPDTQYF
TRBV9,TRBD2,.,TRBJ2-3,TGTGCCAGCAGCGTAGGGATAGCGGGAGTGAATCCAGATACGCAGTATTTT,CASSVGIAGVNPDTQYF
TRBV4-1,TRBD1,.,TRBJ1-1,TGCGCCAGCAGCCAAGAGGGACAGCTGAACACTGAAGCTTTCTTT,CASSQEGQLNTEAFF
TRBV7-9,.,.,TRBJ2-3,TGTGCCAGCAGTCAGCTTTTCACAGATACGCAGTATTTT,CASSQLFTDTQYF
TRBV11-2,.,.,TRBJ1-2,TGTGCCAGCAGCGACAGAAACTATGGCTACACCTTC,CASSDRNYGYTF
TRBV5-4,.,.,TRBJ2-5,TGTGCCAGCAGCCGGACTCCTACTAGCCAAGAGACCCAGTACTTC,CASSRTPTSQETQYF
TRBV7-2,TRBD2,.,TRBJ2-7,TGTGCCAGCAGCTTAGTGAGTAGCGGGAGCTACGAGCAGTACTTC,CASSLVSSGSYEQYF
TRBV5-1,.,.,TRBJ2-1,TGCGCCAGCAGCATAACCCAGGGGTCGTACAATGAGCAGTTCTTC,CASSITQGSYNEQFF
TRBV5-6,.,.,TRBJ1-1,TGTGCCAGCAGCTTGGCCGCGCCGGACACTGAAGCTTTCTTT,CASSLAAPDTEAFF
TRBV11-3,TRBD2,.,TRBJ2-3,TGTGCCAGCAGCTTCAACAGCGGGGACTCTAGCACAGATACGCAGTATTTT,CASSFNSGDSSTDTQYF
TRBV28,TRBD2,.,TRBJ2-3,TGTGCCAGCACGACTACAGCGGGGGGCACAGATACGCAGTATTTT,CASTTTAGGTDTQYF
TRBV7-2,TRBD1,few,TRBJ2-1,TGTGCCAGCAGCTTACAGGGGGCGGTCTCCTACAATGAGCAGTTCTTC,CASSLQGAVSYNEQFF
TRBV5-4,TRBD2,.,TRBJ2-3,TGTGCCAGCAGCTTGCATCGTAGCGGGGCGGGCACAGATACGCAGTATTTT,CASSLHRSGAGTDTQYF
TRBV5-8,TRBD2,.,TRBJ2-3,TGTGCCAGCAGCTTGGACCTAGCGGGCACAGATACGCAGTATTTT,CASSLDLAGTDTQYF
TRBV12-5,.,.,TRBJ1-2,TGTGCTAGTGGTTCGGACAGTCTCTATGGCTACACCTTC,CASGSDSLYGYTF
TRBV28,.,.,TRBJ1-1,TGTGCCAGCAGTTTAGTGGGGGACGCAGCTGAAGCTTTCTTT,CASSLVGDAAEAFF
TRBV11-3,.,.,TRBJ1-5,TGTGCCAGCAGCTTAGATTCAGGTTTAGATCAGCCCCAGCATTTT,CASSLDSGLDQPQHF
TRBV7-9,TRBD1,.,TRBJ2-7,TGTGCCAGCAGGGGGGACAGGGCTTCCTACGAGCAGTACTTC,CASRGDRASYEQYF